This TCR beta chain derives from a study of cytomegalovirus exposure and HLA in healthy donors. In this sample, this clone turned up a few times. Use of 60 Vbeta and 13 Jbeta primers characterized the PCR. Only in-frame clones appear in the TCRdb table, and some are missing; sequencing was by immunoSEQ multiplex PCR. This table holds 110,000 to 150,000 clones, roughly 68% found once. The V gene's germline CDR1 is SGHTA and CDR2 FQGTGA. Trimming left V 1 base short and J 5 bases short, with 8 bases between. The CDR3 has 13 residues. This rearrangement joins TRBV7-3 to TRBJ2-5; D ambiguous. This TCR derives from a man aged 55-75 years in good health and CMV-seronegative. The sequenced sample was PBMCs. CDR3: CASSLNPEETQYF. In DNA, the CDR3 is TGTGCCAGCAGCTTAAACCCGGAGGAGACCCAGTACTTC.